The 6 T cell receptor beta chains below come from one sample, sequenced in a study of blood T cell repertoires in COVID-19. The protocol was immunoSEQ multiplex PCR, while the TCRdb copy is restricted to in-frame clones and leaves out a portion. The table lists approximately 150,000 clones, 85% to 90% of them singletons. Sequenced input: peripheral blood. Receptors originate from a woman aged 50 to 65 with active or convalescent COVID-19.

The gene calls are TRBV19 and TRBJ1-5; TRBD1 might be the D (6 bases). Trimming pared 2 bases from V and 2 bases from J, leaving 16 bases between. Germline CDR1 and CDR2: LNHDA and SQIVND (reference sequence). This CDR3 contains 17 residues. CDR3 region: CASSITRGGVGNQPQHF. The CDR3 nucleotides are TGTGCCAGTAGTATAACCAGGGGTGGTGTGGGCAATCAGCCCCAGCATTTT.

V usage is TRBV9 and J usage is TRBJ1-1; the D is unclear. The ends were cut back, 2 bases at V and 4 bases at J, with 12 bases in the middle. The V gene's germline CDR1 is SGDLS and CDR2 YYNGEE. The CDR3 is 14 amino acids. CDR3 in amino acids: CASSVGTGSTEAFF. CDR3 DNA sequence: TGTGCCAGCAGCGTGGGCACCGGTAGCACTGAAGCTTTCTTT.

This rearrangement joins TRBV7-2 to TRBJ1-2; D is perhaps TRBD1 (5 bases). In germline, CDR1 is SGHTA, CDR2 FQGNSA. V was clipped by 1 base and J by 8 bases, with 11 bases between them. This CDR3 is 13 amino acids long. The CDR3 sequence: CASSLDRQGGYTF. The CDR3 nucleotides are TGTGCCAGCAGCTTAGACAGGCAAGGAGGCTACACCTTC. The variable domain in full, with the rest retrieved from reference TRBV7-2 and TRBJ1-2, is GAGVSQSPSNKVTEKGKDVELRCDPISGHTALYWYRQSLGQGLEFLIYFQGNSAPDKSGLPSDRFSAERTGGSVSTLTIQRTQQEDSAVYLCASSLDRQGGYTFGSGTRLTVV.

This chain joins TRBV28 and TRBJ2-1; D remains unclear. The CDR3 consists of 13 residues. V lost 9 bases and J 4 bases, leaving 13 bases between the germline ends. CDR1 and CDR2 from the germline V gene are MDHEN and SYDVKM. The CDR3 coding sequence is TGTGCCAGTCTCTGGGCAGCATACAATGAGCAGTTCTTC. Residues: CASLWAAYNEQFF. The full variable domain, completed using reference TRBV28 and TRBJ2-1, is DVKVTQSSRYLVKRTGEKVFLECVQDMDHENMFWYRQDPGLGLRLIYFSYDVKMKEKGDIPEGYSVSREKKERFSLILESASTNQTSMYLCASLWAAYNEQFFGPGTRLTVL.

This chain uses TRBV5-1 with TRBJ1-3; D remains unclear. The CDR3 is 16 residues long. Trimming stripped 1 base from V and 0 bases from J, with 11 bases between. The germline CDR1 and CDR2 sequences are SGHRS and YFSETQ. The DNA for the CDR3 is TGCGCCAGCAGCTTGTCCCCCTACCTCTCTGGAAACACCATATATTTT. It yields the protein CASSLSPYLSGNTIYF.

The J gene is TRBJ1-2, the V gene TRBV15, with 8 bases matching TRBD1. From germline, CDR1 is LNHNV and CDR2 YYDKDF (reference sequence). This CDR3 contains 14 residues. The J segment lost 3 bases and the V segment lost 5 bases, leaving 5 bases of the junction unmatched. The CDR3 DNA sequence: TGTGCCACCAGCCCGACAGGGGACTACTATGGCTACACCTTC. Amino acids: CATSPTGDYYGYTF.